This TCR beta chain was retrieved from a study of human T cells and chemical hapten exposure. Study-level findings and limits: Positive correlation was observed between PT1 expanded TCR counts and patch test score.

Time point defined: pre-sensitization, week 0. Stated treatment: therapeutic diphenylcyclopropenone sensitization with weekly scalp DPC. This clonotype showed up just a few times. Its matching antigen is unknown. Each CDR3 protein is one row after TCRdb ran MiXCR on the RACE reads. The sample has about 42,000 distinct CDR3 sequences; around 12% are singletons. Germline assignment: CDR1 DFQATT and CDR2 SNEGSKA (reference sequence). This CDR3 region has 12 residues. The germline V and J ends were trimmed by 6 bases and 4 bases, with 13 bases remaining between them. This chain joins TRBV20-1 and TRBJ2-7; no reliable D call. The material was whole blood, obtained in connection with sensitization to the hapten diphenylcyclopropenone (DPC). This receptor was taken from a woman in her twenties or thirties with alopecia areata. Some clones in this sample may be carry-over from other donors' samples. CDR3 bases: TGCAGTGCCGACCCTACAAGTTACGAGCAGTACTTC. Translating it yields CSADPTSYEQYF.